Each of the 8 T cell receptor beta chains below was sequenced from the same sample in a study of blood T cells in healthy people across ages. The use of a sample-barcoded 5' primer and a J-beta primer mix characterized a second PCR of roughly 7 to 11 cycles. TCRdb re-derived calls from the 5' RACE reads in MiXCR, one entry per CDR3 protein. The sample holds around 990,000 distinct CDR3 sequences, 35% to 40% seen once. The source material was blood. Every receptor here comes from a man younger than 35 in good health.

This clonotype occurred many times. The V call is TRBV20-1, the J call TRBJ1-2; D possibly corresponds to TRBD1 (5 bases). V was clipped by 6 bases and J by 5 bases, with 19 bases between them. The CDR3 consists of 14 residues. Per germline, CDR1 DFQATT and CDR2 SNEGSKA (reference sequence). The CDR3 bases are TGCAGTGCAATAGGGGCGAGTACAGATTATGGCTACACCTTC. As protein: CSAIGASTDYGYTF.

The chain has TRBV7-8 and TRBJ1-6, with a weak D call TRBD1 (5 bases). The germline V gene has CDR1 SGHVS and CDR2 FQNEAQ. Trimming left V 2 bases short and J 7 bases short, with 12 bases between. The CDR3 is 15 amino acids. CDR3 amino acids: CASSLSAGRNSPLHF. The CDR3 region has the DNA TGTGCCAGCAGCTTATCTGCAGGGCGGAATTCACCCCTCCACTTT.

There are a few counts of this clonotype. This chain connects TRBV20-1 to TRBJ2-3, with a possible D match to TRBD1 (6 bases). The CDR3 is 15 residues long. Trimming shortened V by 4 bases and J by 5 bases, and 19 bases separated the two germline ends. Germline lookup yields CDR1 DFQATT and CDR2 SNEGSKA (reference sequence). The DNA of the CDR3 is TGCAGTGCTACCCGGACAGAGGATGCGAGAGATACGCAGTATTTT. This gives the protein CSATRTEDARDTQYF.

The chain has TRBV12-3 or TRBV12-4 and TRBJ2-3; no firm D call. Between the trimmed V and J ends, which lost 2 bases and 2 bases, there was a span of 20 bases. The CDR3 extends over 18 amino acids. CDR3 protein: CASSLIDSSYWATDTQYF. CDR3 DNA: TGTGCCAGCAGTTTAATAGACTCATCTTACTGGGCCACAGATACGCAGTATTTT.

On this clonotype itself: A single base separates this from a much larger clone, so it may be a read error. The V call is TRBV3-1, the J call TRBJ2-3; the match to TRBD2 covers 7 bases. Per the germline V gene, CDR1 is LGHDT and CDR2 is YNNKEL (reference sequence). V trimming: 7 bases; J trimming: 4 bases; junction bases outside the gene matches: 11. This CDR3 has 15 amino acids. CDR3 residues: CASNFSSGDPDTQYF. CDR3 sequence (DNA): TGTGCCAGCAACTTTTCCAGCGGGGACCCAGATACGCAGTATTTT.

The CDR3 loop reads CASSHSSGTGRNTQYF. As DNA, the CDR3 is TGTGCCAGCAGCCACTCGTCCGGGACAGGGCGAAATACGCAGTATTTT. The chain is built from TRBV7-2 and TRBJ2-3; 9 bases agree with TRBD1. Per the germline V gene, CDR1 is SGHTA and CDR2 is FQGNSA. The J segment lost 7 bases and the V segment lost 5 bases, leaving 13 bases of the junction unmatched. This CDR3 region has 16 residues.

This chain connects TRBV6-2 or TRBV6-3 to TRBJ2-5; perhaps TRBD2 as D (6 bases). CDR3 length: 14 amino acids. Germline CDR1 reads MNHEY; CDR2 reads SVGEGT. Trimming pared 2 bases from V and 1 base from J, leaving 8 bases between. The CDR3 region is CASSYVGSQETQYF. For the CDR3, the DNA is TGTGCCAGCAGTTACGTCGGGAGCCAAGAGACCCAGTACTTC.

V gene TRBV12-3 or TRBV12-4 combines with J gene TRBJ2-1; D perhaps matches TRBD1 (7 bases). V gave up 9 bases and J gave up 8 bases, with 17 bases separating them. The CDR3 is 13 residues long. CDR3 DNA: TGTGCCAGTAGCCCATCAGGGGGGTATGAGCAGTTCTTC. Translation gives CASSPSGGYEQFF.